A selection of T cell receptor beta chains follows, all from one sample in a study of blood T cells in healthy people across ages. TCRdb re-derived calls from the 5' RACE reads in MiXCR, one entry per CDR3 protein. The sample has 750,000 or so distinct CDR3 sequences, 20% to 25% seen once. The same data also went into a second study, on T cells of mothers and their children.

Specimen: blood. These receptors all stem from a boy aged 5-17 years in good health. CDR3s include the opening cysteine and the closing phenylalanine or tryptophan. A D gene is named only where the DNA matches it firmly. Not every row has a clone size; where given, it reads once, few, many or a size class.

TRBJ2-7 | TRBD2 | TRBV29-1 | 16 | NA | CSVEGQRGGPQYEQYF | TGCAGCGTTGAAGGTCAGCGGGGGGGCCCACAATACGAGCAGTACTTC
TRBJ1-1 | NA | TRBV6-2/TRBV6-3 | 13 | few | CASSYVVQTEAFF | TGTGCCAGCAGTTACGTCGTCCAAACTGAAGCTTTCTTT
TRBJ2-5 | TRBD2 | TRBV4-3 | 18 | few | CASSQEALVAGGSGTQYF | TGCGCCAGCAGCCAAGAGGCGTTGGTAGCGGGGGGGTCAGGGACCCAGTACTTC
TRBJ2-5 | TRBD2 | TRBV28 | 17 | NA | CASSLARSGRDQETQYF | TGTGCCAGCAGTTTGGCGCGTAGCGGGAGGGACCAAGAGACCCAGTACTTC
TRBJ2-3 | TRBD2 | TRBV20-1 | 15 | NA | CSARDGKREARTQYF | TGCAGTGCTAGAGATGGAAAGCGGGAGGCCCGCACGCAGTATTTT
TRBJ1-2 | NA | TRBV6-2/TRBV6-3 | 12 | few | CASNQGADGYTF | TGTGCCAGCAATCAAGGTGCTGATGGCTACACCTTC
TRBJ1-1 | NA | TRBV5-1 | 13 | NA | CASSPRDLSEAFF | TGCGCCAGCAGCCCTAGGGACCTATCTGAAGCTTTCTTT
TRBJ2-5 | TRBD2 | TRBV7-2 | 15 | NA | CASSLVGAGAGEQYF | TGTGCCAGCAGCTTAGTAGGAGCGGGAGCGGGGGAGCAGTACTTC
TRBJ2-1 | TRBD1 | TRBV19 | 13 | few | CASSTGTGYEQFF | TGTGCCAGTAGCACCGGGACAGGTTATGAGCAGTTCTTC
TRBJ2-3 | NA | TRBV29-1 | 13 | few | CSATGQSTDTQYF | TGCAGCGCCACCGGACAGAGCACAGATACGCAGTATTTT
TRBJ2-7 | TRBD2 | TRBV20-1 | 16 | NA | CSAPRLAGGLGYEQYF | TGCAGTGCCCCGAGACTAGCGGGGGGGCTTGGCTACGAGCAGTACTTC
TRBJ2-7 | TRBD1 | TRBV5-5 | 14 | NA | CASGKTGGLYEQYF | TGTGCCAGCGGAAAAACAGGGGGTCTTTACGAGCAGTACTTC
TRBJ2-1 | NA | TRBV29-1 | 13 | few | CSVEVQRNNEQFF | TGCAGCGTTGAAGTTCAGCGGAACAATGAGCAGTTCTTC
TRBJ2-7 | NA | TRBV7-9 | 16 | NA | CASSQLGGLESYEQYF | TGTGCCAGCAGTCAGCTGGGGGGGCTGGAAAGCTACGAGCAGTACTTC
TRBJ1-5 | NA | TRBV12-3/TRBV12-4 | 15 | few | CASSGPDQINQPQHF | TGTGCCAGCAGTGGGCCAGATCAAATCAATCAGCCCCAGCATTTT
TRBJ2-3 | NA | TRBV7-2 | 15 | NA | CASSSTGRPRDTQYF | TGTGCCAGCAGCAGTACGGGGCGACCCCGTGATACGCAGTATTTT
TRBJ1-1 | NA | TRBV7-2 | 16 | few | CASSPRGGAKNTEAFF | TGTGCCAGCAGCCCCCGGGGGGGGGCGAAGAACACTGAAGCTTTCTTT
TRBJ2-1 | TRBD2 | TRBV15 | 19 | few | CATSRDRGLAVRSYNEQFF | TGTGCCACCAGCAGAGATCGGGGACTAGCGGTTCGCTCCTACAATGAGCAGTTCTTC
TRBJ1-4 | NA | TRBV29-1 | 14 | few | CSVRSGSTNEKLFF | TGCAGCGTTCGATCAGGGTCGACTAATGAAAAACTGTTTTTT
TRBJ1-1 | NA | TRBV5-1 | 13 | many | CASSYRENTEAFF | TGCGCCAGCAGCTACAGGGAGAACACTGAAGCTTTCTTT
TRBJ2-5 | TRBD1 | TRBV28 | 15 | NA | CASSSRDRGWETQYF | TGTGCCAGCAGTTCCCGGGACAGGGGCTGGGAGACCCAGTACTTC
TRBJ2-7 | NA | TRBV2 | 14 | few | CASMPSRRTYEQYF | TGTGCCAGCATGCCTAGCAGGAGGACGTACGAGCAGTACTTC
TRBJ2-3 | TRBD2 | TRBV7-2 | 15 | NA | CASSALAARTDTQYF | TGTGCCAGCAGCGCACTAGCGGCACGCACAGATACGCAGTATTTT
TRBJ2-3 | TRBD1 | TRBV29-1 | 15 | NA | CSVGDRGRHTDTQYF | TGCAGCGTTGGAGACAGGGGGCGTCACACAGATACGCAGTATTTT
TRBJ2-1 | NA | TRBV6-1 | 14 | few | CASSEPGVYNEQFF | TGTGCCAGCAGTGAACCGGGGGTGTACAATGAGCAGTTCTTC
TRBJ2-2 | TRBD1 | TRBV29-1 | 14 | few | CSVRTGGDTGELFF | TGCAGCGTCAGAACAGGGGGCGATACCGGGGAGCTGTTTTTT
TRBJ1-2 | NA | TRBV21-1 | 11 | few | CASSKADGYTF | TGTGCCAGCAGCAAAGCTGATGGCTACACCTTC
TRBJ1-1 | TRBD1 | TRBV20-1 | 15 | NA | CSASPLGTAVTEAFF | TGCAGTGCCAGCCCCCTCGGGACAGCGGTCACAGAAGCTTTCTTT
TRBJ1-2 | TRBD1 | TRBV4-1 | 14 | NA | CASSQTTGGIGYTF | TGCGCCAGCAGCCAAACGACAGGGGGCATTGGCTACACCTTC
TRBJ1-3 | NA | TRBV18 | 16 | few | CASSPSSFISGNTIYF | TGTGCCAGCTCACCGTCGTCGTTCATCTCTGGAAACACCATATATTTT
TRBJ1-2 | NA | TRBV29-1 | 12 | few | CSVDGGSGGCTF | TGCAGCGTTGATGGCGGGTCAGGTGGCTGCACCTTC
TRBJ2-2 | TRBD1 | TRBV5-1 | 16 | many | CASSSRGQGNTGELFF | TGCGCCAGCAGCTCGAGAGGACAGGGGAACACCGGGGAGCTGTTTTTT
TRBJ2-5 | TRBD2 | TRBV6-2/TRBV6-3 | 16 | NA | CASSPGLVGMQETQYF | TGTGCCAGCAGCCCGGGACTAGTCGGGATGCAAGAGACCCAGTACTTC
TRBJ1-5 | NA | TRBV24-1 | 12 | NA | CATSDSSQPQHF | TGTGCCACCAGTGATTCTAGTCAGCCCCAGCATTTT
TRBJ2-7 | NA | TRBV29-1 | 12 | NA | CSGRDGTYEQYF | TGCAGCGGCCGGGACGGGACCTACGAGCAGTACTTC
TRBJ2-3 | NA | TRBV29-1 | 13 | NA | CSPRLVNTDTQYF | TGCAGCCCTAGGCTGGTGAACACAGATACGCAGTATTTT
TRBJ2-1 | NA | TRBV29-1 | 16 | few | CSVDSPGKSSYNEQFF | TGCAGCGTTGACAGCCCAGGGAAGAGCTCCTACAATGAGCAGTTCTTC
TRBJ1-1 | TRBD1 | TRBV20-1 | 11 | few | CTGGAGTEAFF | TGCACAGGGGGCGCGGGCACTGAAGCTTTCTTT
TRBJ1-2 | NA | TRBV24-1 | 15 | NA | CATSDPLTGIYGYTF | TGTGCCACCAGTGATCCGCTGACAGGAATCTATGGCTACACCTTC
TRBJ2-7 | NA | TRBV4-3 | 16 | NA | CASSQDWQGLTYEQYF | TGCGCCAGCAGCCAAGATTGGCAGGGCCTTACCTACGAGCAGTACTTC
TRBJ2-5 | NA | TRBV4-2 | 13 | NA | CASSQPFGRTQYF | TGTGCCAGCAGCCAACCCTTCGGAAGGACCCAGTACTTC
TRBJ2-5 | NA | TRBV20-1 | 16 | NA | CSVGGTERGAQETQYF | TGCAGTGTGGGGGGAACCGAGCGCGGGGCCCAAGAGACCCAGTACTTC
TRBJ2-5 | NA | TRBV20-1 | 17 | NA | CSARDREDWGQRETQYF | TGCAGTGCTAGAGATCGAGAGGACTGGGGCCAAAGGGAGACCCAGTACTTC
TRBJ2-3 | NA | TRBV20-1 | 14 | NA | CSAGSRLVKDTQYF | TGCAGTGCCGGATCAAGACTAGTAAAAGATACGCAGTATTTT
TRBJ2-7 | NA | TRBV20-1 | 13 | few | CSGTGTHSYEQYF | TGCAGTGGTACAGGGACTCACTCCTACGAGCAGTACTTC
TRBJ2-1 | TRBD2 | TRBV7-9 | 17 | few | CASTQGLAGTRYNEQFF | TGTGCCAGCACCCAGGGGCTAGCGGGGACCCGGTACAATGAGCAGTTCTTC
TRBJ2-1 | TRBD2 | TRBV12-3/TRBV12-4 | 15 | few | CASSLAGGPNNEQFF | TGTGCCAGCAGTCTAGCGGGGGGCCCCAACAATGAGCAGTTCTTC
TRBJ2-3 | NA | TRBV5-1 | 16 | few | CASSFPSVGEQDTQYF | TGCGCCAGCAGCTTCCCTAGCGTGGGGGAGCAGGATACGCAGTATTTT
TRBJ2-1 | TRBD2 | TRBV7-8 | 12 | NA | CASSTFGREQFF | TGTGCCAGCAGTACATTCGGGAGGGAGCAGTTCTTC
TRBJ2-7 | NA | TRBV6-2/TRBV6-3 | 15 | few | CASSYSASRLYEQYF | TGTGCCAGCAGTTACTCGGCTAGCCGCCTTTACGAGCAGTACTTC